This entry lists 2 T cell receptor beta chains sequenced from one sample in a study of cytomegalovirus exposure and HLA in healthy donors. Use of 60 Vbeta and 13 Jbeta primers characterized the PCR. Sequencing was performed with immunoSEQ multiplex PCR; in TCRdb, only in-frame clones are kept and a portion is missing. The sample holds 180,000 or so clones, about three quarters seen once. What was sequenced was PBMCs. Receptors originate from a man aged 18 to 29 in good health and CMV-seronegative.

This sequence joins TRBV30 and TRBJ2-7; 8 bases fit TRBD2. The CDR3 is 13 amino acids. The trim removed 2 bases at V and 5 bases at J, leaving 5 bases unmatched. CDR1 and CDR2 (germline): GTSNPN, SVGIG (reference sequence). This chain's CDR3 is CAWSKGLAHEQYF. Here the CDR3 DNA reads TGTGCCTGGAGTAAAGGACTAGCCCACGAGCAGTACTTC.

This sequence joins TRBV4-3 and TRBJ1-1; D gene uncertain. V was pared by 3 bases and J by 0 bases, with 5 bases between. The germline gives CDR1 LGHNA, CDR2 YSLEER. The CDR3 has 13 residues. CDR3 residues: CASSHKMNTEAFF. CDR3 nucleotide sequence: TGCGCCAGCAGCCATAAAATGAACACTGAAGCTTTCTTT.